The 5 T cell receptor beta chains below were found in one sample sequenced in a study of blood T cell repertoires in COVID-19. Assay used: immunoSEQ multiplex PCR; TCRdb lists only in-frame clones, some missing. The table lists around 480,000 clones, roughly 87% of them singletons. Sequenced sample: PBMCs or T cells enriched from blood (not recorded which). The receptors derive from a woman in her late teens or twenties who had recovered from COVID-19.

The J gene is TRBJ2-7, the V gene TRBV30, with TRBD1 matching over 7 bases. This CDR3 has 13 residues. The V and J ends lost 2 bases and 6 bases, in that order; junction bases with no gene match: 7. Germline values: CDR1 GTSNPN, CDR2 SVGIG (reference sequence). CDR3 sequence (DNA): TGTGCCTGGAGTCCTTCGACAGGGAGCGAGCAGTACTTC. It specifies CAWSPSTGSEQYF.

To note about this clone: Other DNA sequences in this sample translate to the same CDR3. The rearrangement links TRBV6-5 to TRBJ1-2, with 8 bases identical to TRBD1. The junction had 5 bases not matched to a gene; V was cut back by 6 bases and J by 8 bases. Germline V lookup: CDR1 MNHEY, CDR2 SVGAGI. CDR3 size: 12 residues. The CDR3 coding sequence is TGTGCCAGCAGGCAGGGGGCTGAAGGCTACACCTTC. Encoded protein: CASRQGAEGYTF.

The CDR3: CASSWAGVGYTF. DNA for the CDR3: TGTGCCAGCAGCTGGGCAGGGGTAGGCTACACCTTC. This chain links TRBV12-3 or TRBV12-4 with TRBJ1-2; weak D call: TRBD1 (6 bases). The V end was cut by 6 bases, the J end by 8 bases, with 13 bases between. The CDR3 totals 12 residues.

V usage is TRBV4-1 and J usage is TRBJ1-3; D call uncertain. V shed 1 base and J shed 0 bases, with 16 bases lying between them. In germline, CDR1 is MGHRA, CDR2 YSYEKL. CDR3 length equals 18 residues. CDR3 nucleotides: TGCGCCAGCAGCCAAGTGGGGTCACCTGGACTCTCTGGAAACACCATATATTTT. It encodes CASSQVGSPGLSGNTIYF.

The rearrangement joins TRBV30 to TRBJ2-2, with D maybe TRBD2 (5 bases). This CDR3 region has 12 residues. Per germline, CDR1 GTSNPN and CDR2 SVGIG (reference sequence). Trimming removed 3 bases at V and 6 bases at J, with 8 bases between. CDR3 amino acids: CAWSQRPGELFF. In nucleotides, the CDR3 is TGTGCCTGGAGCCAGCGGCCCGGGGAGCTGTTTTTT.